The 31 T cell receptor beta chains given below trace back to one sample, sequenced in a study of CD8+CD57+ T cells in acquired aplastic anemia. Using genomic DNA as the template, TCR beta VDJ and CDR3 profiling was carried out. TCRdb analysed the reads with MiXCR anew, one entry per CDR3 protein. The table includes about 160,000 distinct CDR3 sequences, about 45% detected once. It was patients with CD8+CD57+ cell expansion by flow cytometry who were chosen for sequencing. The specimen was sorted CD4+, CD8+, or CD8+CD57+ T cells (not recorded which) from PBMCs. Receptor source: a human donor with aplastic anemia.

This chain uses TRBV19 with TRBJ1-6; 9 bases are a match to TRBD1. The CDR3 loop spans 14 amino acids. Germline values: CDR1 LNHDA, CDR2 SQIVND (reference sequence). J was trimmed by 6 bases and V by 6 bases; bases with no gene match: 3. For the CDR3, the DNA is TGTGCCAGTAGCGAACAGGGGGCTAATTCACCCCTCCACTTT. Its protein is CASSEQGANSPLHF.

For the CDR3, the DNA is TGTGCCAGCAGAAGTACAGGGTCCTATGGCTACACCTTC. It encodes CASRSTGSYGYTF. The chain employs TRBV25-1 and TRBJ1-2, with D tentatively TRBD1 (6 bases). Trimming left V 6 bases short and J 4 bases short, with 12 bases between. This CDR3 has 13 residues. CDR1 MGHDK and CDR2 SYGVNS come from the germline V gene.

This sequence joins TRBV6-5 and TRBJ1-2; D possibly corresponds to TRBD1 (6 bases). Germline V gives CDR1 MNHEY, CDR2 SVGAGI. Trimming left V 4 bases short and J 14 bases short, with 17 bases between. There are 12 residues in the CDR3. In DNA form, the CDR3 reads TGTGCCAGCAGTTCCCCGACAGGCCCCCCAACCTTC. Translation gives CASSSPTGPPTF.

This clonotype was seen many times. The CDR3, as DNA: TGCAGTGCTTTCCCCCGACTAGCGGGAGCTTACGAGCAGTACTTC. Translating gives CSAFPRLAGAYEQYF. The chain uses TRBV20-1 and TRBJ2-7, with 12 nucleotides matching TRBD2. This CDR3 comprises 15 residues. The germline CDR1 and CDR2 sequences are DFQATT and SNEGSKA (reference sequence). V lost 5 bases and J lost 4; bases outside the gene matches: 9.

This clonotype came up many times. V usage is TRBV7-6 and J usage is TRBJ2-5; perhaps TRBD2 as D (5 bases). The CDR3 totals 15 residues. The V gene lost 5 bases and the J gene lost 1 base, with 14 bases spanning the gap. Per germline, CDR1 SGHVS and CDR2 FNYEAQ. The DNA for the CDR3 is TGTGCCAGCAGCCCAAACGGGCGGGTCCAAGAGACCCAGTACTTC. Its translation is CASSPNGRVQETQYF.

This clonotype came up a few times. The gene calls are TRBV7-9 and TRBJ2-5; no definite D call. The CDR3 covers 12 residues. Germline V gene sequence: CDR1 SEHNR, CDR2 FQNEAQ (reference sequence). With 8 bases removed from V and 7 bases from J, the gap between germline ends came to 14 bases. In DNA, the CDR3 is TGTGCCAGCCGGACGGCCACGGGGACCCAGTACTTC. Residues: CASRTATGTQYF.

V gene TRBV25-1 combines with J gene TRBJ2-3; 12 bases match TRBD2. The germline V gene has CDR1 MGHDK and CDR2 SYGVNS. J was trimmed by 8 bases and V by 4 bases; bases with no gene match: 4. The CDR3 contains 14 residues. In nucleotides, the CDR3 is TGTGCCAGCAGTGGACTAGCGGGAGTTGGTACGCAGTATTTT. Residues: CASSGLAGVGTQYF.

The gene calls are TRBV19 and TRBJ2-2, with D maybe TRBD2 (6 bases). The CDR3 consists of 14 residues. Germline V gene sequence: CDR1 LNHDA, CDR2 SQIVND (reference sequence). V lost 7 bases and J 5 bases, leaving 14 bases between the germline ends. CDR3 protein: CASKGLRTTGELFF. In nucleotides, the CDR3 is TGTGCCAGTAAGGGACTCAGGACTACCGGGGAGCTGTTTTTT.

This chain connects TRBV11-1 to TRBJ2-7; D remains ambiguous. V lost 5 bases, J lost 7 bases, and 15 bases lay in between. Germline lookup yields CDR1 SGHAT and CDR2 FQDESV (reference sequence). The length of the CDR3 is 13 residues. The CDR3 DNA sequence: TGTGCCAGCAGCGTTCCGGCGGTCCTAGAGCAGTACTTC. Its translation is CASSVPAVLEQYF.

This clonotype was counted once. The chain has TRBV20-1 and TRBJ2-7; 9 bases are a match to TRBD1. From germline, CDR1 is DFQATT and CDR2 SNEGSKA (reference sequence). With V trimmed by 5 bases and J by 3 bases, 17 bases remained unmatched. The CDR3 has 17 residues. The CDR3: CSAGGQGVWDWDYEQYF. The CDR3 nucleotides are TGCAGTGCTGGGGGACAGGGAGTTTGGGACTGGGACTACGAGCAGTACTTC.

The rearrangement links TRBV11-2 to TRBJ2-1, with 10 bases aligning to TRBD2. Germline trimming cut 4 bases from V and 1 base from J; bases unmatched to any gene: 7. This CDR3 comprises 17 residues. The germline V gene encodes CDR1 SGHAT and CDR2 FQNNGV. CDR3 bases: TGTGCCAGCAGCTCCCGGCCACTAGCGGGGTCCTACAATGAGCAGTTCTTC. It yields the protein CASSSRPLAGSYNEQFF.

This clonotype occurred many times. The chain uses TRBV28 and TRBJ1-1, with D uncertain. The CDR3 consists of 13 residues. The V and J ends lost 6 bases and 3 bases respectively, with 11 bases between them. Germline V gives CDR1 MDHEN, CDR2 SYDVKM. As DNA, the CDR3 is TGTGCCAGCAGCAATACAAGGGACACTGAAGCTTTCTTT. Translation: CASSNTRDTEAFF.

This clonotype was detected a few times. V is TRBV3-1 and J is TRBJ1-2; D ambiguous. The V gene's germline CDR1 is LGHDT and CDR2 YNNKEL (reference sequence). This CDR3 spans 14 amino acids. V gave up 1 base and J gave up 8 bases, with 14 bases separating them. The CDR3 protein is CASSQVGRIYGYTF. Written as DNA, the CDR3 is TGTGCCAGCAGCCAAGTTGGGAGGATTTACGGCTACACCTTC.

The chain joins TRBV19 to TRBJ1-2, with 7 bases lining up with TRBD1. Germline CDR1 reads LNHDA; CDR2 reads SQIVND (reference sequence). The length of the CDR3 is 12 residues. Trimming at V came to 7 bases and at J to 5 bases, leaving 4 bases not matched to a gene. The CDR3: CASTATGYGYTF. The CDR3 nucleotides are TGTGCCAGTACTGCGACAGGGTATGGCTACACCTTC.

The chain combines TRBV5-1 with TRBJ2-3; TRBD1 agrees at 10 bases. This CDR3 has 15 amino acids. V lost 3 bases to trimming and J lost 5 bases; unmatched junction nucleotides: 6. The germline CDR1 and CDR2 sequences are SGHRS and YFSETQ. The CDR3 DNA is TGCGCCAGCAGCTCAAGACAGGGGGCGGTAGATACGCAGTATTTT. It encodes CASSSRQGAVDTQYF.

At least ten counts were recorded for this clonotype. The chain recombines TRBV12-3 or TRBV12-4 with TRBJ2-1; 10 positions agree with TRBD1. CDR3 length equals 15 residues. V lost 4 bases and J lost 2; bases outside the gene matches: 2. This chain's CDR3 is CASSYGQGAYNEQFF. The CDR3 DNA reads TGTGCCAGCAGTTATGGACAGGGGGCCTACAATGAGCAGTTCTTC.

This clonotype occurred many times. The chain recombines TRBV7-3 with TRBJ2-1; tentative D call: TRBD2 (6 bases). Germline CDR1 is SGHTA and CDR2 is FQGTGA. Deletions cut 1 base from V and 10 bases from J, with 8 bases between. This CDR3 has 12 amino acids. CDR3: CASSLRDSEQFF. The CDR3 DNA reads TGTGCCAGCAGCTTAAGGGACTCGGAGCAGTTCTTC.

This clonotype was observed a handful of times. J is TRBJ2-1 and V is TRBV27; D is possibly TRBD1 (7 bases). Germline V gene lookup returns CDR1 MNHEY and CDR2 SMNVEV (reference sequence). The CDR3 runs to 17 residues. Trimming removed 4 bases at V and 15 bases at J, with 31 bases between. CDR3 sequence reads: CASSSIGPGGTLTRTFF. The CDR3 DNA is TGTGCCAGCAGTTCAATCGGCCCAGGGGGGACCCTTACCCGGACGTTCTTC.

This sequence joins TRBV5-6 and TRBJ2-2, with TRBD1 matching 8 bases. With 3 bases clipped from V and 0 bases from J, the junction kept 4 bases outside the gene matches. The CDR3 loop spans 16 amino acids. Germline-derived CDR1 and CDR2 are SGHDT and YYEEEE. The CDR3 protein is CASSSGQGANTGELFF. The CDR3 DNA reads TGTGCCAGCAGCTCTGGACAGGGCGCGAACACCGGGGAGCTGTTTTTT.

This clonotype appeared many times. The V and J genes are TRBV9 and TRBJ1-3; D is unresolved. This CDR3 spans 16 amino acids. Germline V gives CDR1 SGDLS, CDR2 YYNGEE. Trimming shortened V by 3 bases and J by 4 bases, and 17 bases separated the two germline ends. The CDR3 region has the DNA TGTGCCAGCAGCGGGGCGACGGTCTCGGGAGGAAACACCATATATTTT. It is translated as CASSGATVSGGNTIYF.

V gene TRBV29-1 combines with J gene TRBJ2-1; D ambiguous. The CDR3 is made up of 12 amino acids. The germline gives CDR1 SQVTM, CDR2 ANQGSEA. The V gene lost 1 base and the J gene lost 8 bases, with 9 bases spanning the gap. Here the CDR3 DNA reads TGCAGCGTTGAAGGGAGTCCCCATGAGCAGTTCTTC. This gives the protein CSVEGSPHEQFF.

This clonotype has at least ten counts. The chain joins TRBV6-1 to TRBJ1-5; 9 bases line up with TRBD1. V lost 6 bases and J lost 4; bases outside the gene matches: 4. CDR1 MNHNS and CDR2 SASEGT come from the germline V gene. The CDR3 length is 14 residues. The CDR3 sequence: CASSKDRGNQPQHF. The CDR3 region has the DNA TGTGCCAGCAGCAAAGACAGGGGGAATCAGCCCCAGCATTTT.

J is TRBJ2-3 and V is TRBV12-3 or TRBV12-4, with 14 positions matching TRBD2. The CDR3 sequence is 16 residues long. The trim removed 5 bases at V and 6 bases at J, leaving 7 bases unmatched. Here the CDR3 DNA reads TGTGCCAGCAGTCGGAGGACTAGCGGGGGGCGGGATACGCAGTATTTT. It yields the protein CASSRRTSGGRDTQYF.

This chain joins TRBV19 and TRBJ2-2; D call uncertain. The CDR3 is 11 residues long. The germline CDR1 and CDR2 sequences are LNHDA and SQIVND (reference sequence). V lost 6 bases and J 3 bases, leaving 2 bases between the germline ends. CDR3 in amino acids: CASRHTGELFF. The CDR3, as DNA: TGTGCCAGTAGACACACCGGGGAGCTGTTTTTT. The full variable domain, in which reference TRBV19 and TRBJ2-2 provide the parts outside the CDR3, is DGGITQSPKYLFRKEGQNVTLSCEQNLNHDAMYWYRQDPGQGLRLIYYSQIVNDFQKGDIAEGYSVSREKKESFPLTVTSAQKNPTAFYLCASRHTGELFFGEGSRLTVL.

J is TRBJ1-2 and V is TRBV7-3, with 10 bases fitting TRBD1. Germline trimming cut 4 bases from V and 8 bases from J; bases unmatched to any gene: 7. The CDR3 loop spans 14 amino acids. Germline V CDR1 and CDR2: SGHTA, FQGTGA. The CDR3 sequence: CASSSKDRGGGYTF. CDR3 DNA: TGTGCCAGCAGCTCAAAGGACAGGGGGGGAGGCTACACCTTC.

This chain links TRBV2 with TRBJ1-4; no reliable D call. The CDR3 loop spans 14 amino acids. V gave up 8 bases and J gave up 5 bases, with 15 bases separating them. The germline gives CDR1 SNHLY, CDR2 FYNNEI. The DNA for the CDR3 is TGTGCCAGCCGCCAAGCGGGCTACAATGAAAAACTGTTTTTT. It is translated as CASRQAGYNEKLFF.

The CDR3 DNA is TGTGCCAGCAGCTTAGCGCCAACTAATGAGCAGTTCTTC. It is translated as CASSLAPTNEQFF. The J gene is TRBJ2-1, the V gene TRBV7-9; the D is unclear. Trimming pared 0 bases from V and 7 bases from J, leaving 7 bases between. From germline, CDR1 is SEHNR and CDR2 FQNEAQ (reference sequence). The CDR3 is 13 amino acids.

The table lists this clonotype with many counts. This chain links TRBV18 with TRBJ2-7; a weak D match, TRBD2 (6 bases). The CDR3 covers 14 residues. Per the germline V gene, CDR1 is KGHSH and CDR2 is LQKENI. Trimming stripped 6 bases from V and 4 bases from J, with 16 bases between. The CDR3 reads CASSPTSISYEQYF. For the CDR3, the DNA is TGTGCCAGCTCGCCTACTAGCATCTCGTACGAGCAGTACTTC.

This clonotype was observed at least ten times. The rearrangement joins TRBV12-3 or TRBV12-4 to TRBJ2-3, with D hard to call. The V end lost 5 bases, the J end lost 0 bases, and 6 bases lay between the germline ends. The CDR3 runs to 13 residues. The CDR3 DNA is TGTGCCAGCAGTGCACAAAGCACAGATACGCAGTATTTT. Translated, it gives CASSAQSTDTQYF.

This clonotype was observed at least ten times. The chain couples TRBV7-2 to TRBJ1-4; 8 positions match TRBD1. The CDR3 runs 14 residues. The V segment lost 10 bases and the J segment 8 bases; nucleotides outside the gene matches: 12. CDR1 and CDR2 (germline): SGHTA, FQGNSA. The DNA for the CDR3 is TGTGCCACTAAGAGCAACAGGGGGGGAGAAAAACTGTTTTTT. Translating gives CATKSNRGGEKLFF.

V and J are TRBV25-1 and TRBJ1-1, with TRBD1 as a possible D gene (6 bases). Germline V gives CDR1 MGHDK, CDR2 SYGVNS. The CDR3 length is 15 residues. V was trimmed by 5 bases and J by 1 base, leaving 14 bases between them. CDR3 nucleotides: TGTGCCAGCAGTCCGCCGGGACAAAGGAACACTGAAGCTTTCTTT. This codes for CASSPPGQRNTEAFF.